The 20 T cell receptor beta chains below come from one sample, sequenced in a study of fetal regulatory T cell absence and autoimmunity. Repertoires were generated with immunoSEQ multiplex PCR, while TCRdb's copy carries only in-frame clones and drops some. The table records about 50,000 clones, roughly 83% of them present only once. The specimen was cord blood. These receptors were obtained from a newborn boy with IPEX syndrome.

The rearrangement joins TRBV19 to TRBJ2-1, with a tentative D call TRBD2 (6 bases). This CDR3 contains 13 residues. Trimming took off 3 bases at V and 9 bases at J, with 12 bases between the two ends. CDR1 is LNHDA and CDR2 is SQIVND in the germline V gene (reference sequence). The CDR3 here is CASSISGGVEQFF. In nucleotides, the CDR3 is TGTGCCAGTAGTATCTCTGGAGGGGTTGAGCAGTTCTTC.

This clone was seen a few times. V gene TRBV5-4 combines with J gene TRBJ2-2; D is ambiguous. Germline CDR1 and CDR2: SGHNT and YYREEE (reference sequence). The V and J ends lost 1 base and 4 bases respectively, with 8 bases between them. The CDR3 is 14 residues long. CDR3 sequence: CASSLPSGTGELFF. CDR3 nucleotide sequence: TGTGCCAGCAGCTTGCCGTCGGGCACCGGGGAGCTGTTTTTT. Filled out from reference TRBV5-4 and TRBJ2-2, the complete variable domain reads ETGVTQSPTHLIKTRGQQVTLRCSSQSGHNTVSWYQQALGQGPQFIFQYYREEENGRGNFPPRFSGLQFPNYSSELNVNALELDDSALYLCASSLPSGTGELFFGEGSRLTVL.

This clone was detected a few times. V is TRBV4-1 and J is TRBJ2-7; perhaps TRBD2 as D (7 bases). Germline CDR1 MGHRA, CDR2 YSYEKL. V shed 4 bases and J shed 7 bases, with 20 bases lying between them. The CDR3 runs to 15 residues. In DNA form, the CDR3 reads TGCGCCAGCAGCCCCCGGGGGGCGGGGGCGCAAGAGCAGTACTTC. Encoded protein: CASSPRGAGAQEQYF.

This clone came up a few times. This chain uses TRBV2 with TRBJ2-7, with D tentatively TRBD2 (7 bases). From germline, CDR1 is SNHLY and CDR2 FYNNEI. The CDR3 is made up of 16 amino acids. V lost 1 base to trimming and J lost 1 base, with 14 bases between them. The CDR3 spells CASSEGAGGPSYEQYF. CDR3 in DNA: TGTGCCAGCAGTGAAGGGGCCGGGGGGCCTTCCTACGAGCAGTACTTC.

This chain uses TRBV5-4 with TRBJ1-2, with D uncertain. V was pared by 0 bases and J by 5 bases, with 11 bases between. The V gene's germline CDR1 is SGHNT and CDR2 YYREEE (reference sequence). CDR3 length: 14 amino acids. This chain's CDR3 is CASSLDGRTYGYTF. The CDR3 DNA reads as TGTGCCAGCAGCTTGGACGGCAGGACTTATGGCTACACCTTC.

V gene TRBV7-2 combines with J gene TRBJ2-4; D possibly corresponds to TRBD1 (6 bases). V was shortened by 5 bases and J by 3 bases, with 14 bases between the two germline ends. Germline CDR1 SGHTA, CDR2 FQGNSA. CDR3 length equals 15 residues. Written as DNA, the CDR3 is TGTGCCAGCAGCGCCAGGGGCGGTGGCAAAAACATTCAGTACTTC. The encoded protein is CASSARGGGKNIQYF.

The J gene is TRBJ2-1, the V gene TRBV5-5; 10 positions match TRBD2. J was trimmed by 6 bases and V by 4 bases; bases with no gene match: 7. Germline V gene sequence: CDR1 SGHKS, CDR2 YYEKEE (reference sequence). The CDR3 runs 15 residues. The CDR3 spells CASSPRLAGANEQFF. The CDR3 nucleotides are TGTGCCAGCAGCCCCAGGCTAGCGGGGGCCAATGAGCAGTTCTTC.

The V and J genes are TRBV7-9 and TRBJ2-2, with TRBD1 as a possible D gene (6 bases). The CDR3 is 14 amino acids. Deletions cut 5 bases from V and 3 bases from J, with 10 bases between. From germline, CDR1 is SEHNR and CDR2 FQNEAQ (reference sequence). CDR3 in DNA: TGTGCCAGCAGCCAGGACAGATACACCGGGGAGCTGTTTTTT. This encodes CASSQDRYTGELFF. The complete variable domain, with remaining parts taken from reference TRBV7-9 and TRBJ2-2, reads DTGVSQNPRHKITKRGQNVTFRCDPISEHNRLYWYRQTLGQGPEFLTYFQNEAQLEKSRLLSDRFSAERPKGSFSTLEIQRTEQGDSAMYLCASSQDRYTGELFFGEGSRLTVL.

V gene TRBV18 combines with J gene TRBJ2-1; 12 bases are a match to TRBD2. Germline CDR1 reads KGHSH; CDR2 reads LQKENI. This CDR3 has 16 residues. V lost 3 bases to trimming and J lost 8 bases; unmatched junction nucleotides: 8. CDR3 region: CASSPGLAGGHDEQFF. In DNA, the CDR3 is TGTGCCAGCTCACCCGGTCTAGCGGGAGGGCACGATGAGCAGTTCTTC. Full variable domain (rest looked up from reference TRBV18 and TRBJ2-1): NAGVMQNPRHLVRRRGQEARLRCSPMKGHSHVYWYRQLPEEGLKFMVYLQKENIIDESGMPKERFSAEFPKEGPSILRIQQVVRGDSAAYFCASSPGLAGGHDEQFFGPGTRLTVL.

This chain links TRBV27 with TRBJ2-1; D may be TRBD1 (6 bases). The CDR3 totals 13 residues. Germline-derived CDR1 and CDR2 are MNHEY and SMNVEV (reference sequence). Trimming took 6 bases from V and 0 from J, leaving 6 bases between them. CDR3 amino acids: CASRDSSYNEQFF. CDR3 in DNA: TGTGCCAGCAGGGACAGCTCCTACAATGAGCAGTTCTTC.

This chain joins TRBV7-2 and TRBJ2-3, with 9 bases identical to TRBD2. V lost 5 bases and J lost 0; bases outside the gene matches: 12. This CDR3 region has 18 residues. Germline CDR1 reads SGHTA; CDR2 reads FQGNSA. The CDR3 coding sequence is TGTGCCAGCAGCCCGTGGACTAGCGCCCCACCTAGCACAGATACGCAGTATTTT. Translated: CASSPWTSAPPSTDTQYF.

This rearrangement joins TRBV5-4 to TRBJ2-3, with 13 bases identical to TRBD2. With V trimmed by 4 bases and J by 2 bases, 10 bases remained unmatched. Germline lookup yields CDR1 SGHNT and CDR2 YYREEE (reference sequence). The CDR3 is made up of 18 amino acids. CDR3: CASSLGLAGALPTDTQYF. CDR3 DNA: TGTGCCAGCAGCCTTGGACTAGCGGGGGCCCTCCCCACAGATACGCAGTATTTT. The whole variable domain, remainder taken from reference TRBV5-4 and TRBJ2-3, is ETGVTQSPTHLIKTRGQQVTLRCSSQSGHNTVSWYQQALGQGPQFIFQYYREEENGRGNFPPRFSGLQFPNYSSELNVNALELDDSALYLCASSLGLAGALPTDTQYFGPGTRLTVL.

The chain combines TRBV5-8 with TRBJ2-1; TRBD2 is a possible D gene (6 bases). Germline V gene lookup returns CDR1 SGHTS and CDR2 YDEGEE. The length of the CDR3 is 12 residues. V dropped 6 bases and J dropped 7 bases, with 11 bases sitting between them. CDR3: CASTPRGNEQFF. The DNA of the CDR3 is TGTGCCAGCACCCCACGGGGGAATGAGCAGTTCTTC.

The rearrangement links TRBV5-1 to TRBJ2-7; 10 bases map to TRBD2. The CDR3 has 15 residues. V was clipped by 3 bases and J by 5 bases; unmatched bases: 8. CDR1 and CDR2 from the germline V gene are SGHRS and YFSETQ. Here the CDR3 DNA reads TGCGCCAGCAGCTGGGGAAGCGGGAGGGTCCACGAGCAGTACTTC. It yields the protein CASSWGSGRVHEQYF.

For this clone: Compared with germline, one end of the junction differs, possibly owing to a read error. This chain connects TRBV5-5 to TRBJ1-2; the D is unclear. The CDR3 sequence is 12 residues long. Per germline, CDR1 SGHKS and CDR2 YYEKEE (reference sequence). CDR3 nucleotides: TGTGCCAACAGCTTGGCCTCGGGGGGCTACACCTTC. Translation gives CANSLASGGYTF.

The chain is built from TRBV9 and TRBJ2-1; D ambiguous. In germline, CDR1 is SGDLS, CDR2 YYNGEE. This CDR3 comprises 12 residues. Trimming stripped 7 bases from V and 4 bases from J, with 9 bases between. CDR3 nucleotide sequence: TGTGCCAGCGGACCTCTATACAATGAGCAGTTCTTC. This sequence encodes CASGPLYNEQFF.

The rearrangement joins TRBV6-5 to TRBJ1-1, with D tentatively TRBD1 (5 bases). CDR1 is MNHEY, CDR2 SVGAGI, per germline. The CDR3 extends over 15 amino acids. V dropped 0 bases and J dropped 6 bases, with 14 bases sitting between them. CDR3 residues: CASSYSTPRVAEAFF. CDR3 nucleotides: TGTGCCAGCAGTTACTCGACACCCAGGGTCGCTGAAGCTTTCTTT.

The DNA of the CDR3 is TGTGCCACTTCGGGGACTAGCGGGGAGAGCTCCTACAATGAGCAGTTCTTC. Its protein product is CATSGTSGESSYNEQFF. This chain joins TRBV10-3 and TRBJ2-1; 13 nucleotides line up with TRBD2. The V segment lost 10 bases and the J segment 0 bases; nucleotides outside the gene matches: 9. The CDR3 covers 17 residues. The V gene's germline CDR1 is ENHRY and CDR2 SYGVKD.

V gene TRBV7-9 combines with J gene TRBJ2-1; 7 bases are shared with TRBD2. This CDR3 is 15 amino acids long. V dropped 1 base and J dropped 4; count of bases not matched to a gene: 4. Germline CDR1 reads SEHNR; CDR2 reads FQNEAQ (reference sequence). The CDR3 loop is CASSLGDYHYNEQFF. CDR3 nucleotide sequence: TGTGCCAGCAGCTTAGGGGACTACCATTACAATGAGCAGTTCTTC.

The V call is TRBV5-4, the J call TRBJ2-7, with D perhaps being TRBD1 or TRBD2 (5 bases each). The germline V and J ends were trimmed by 0 bases and 6 bases, with 13 bases remaining between them. The CDR3 is 14 residues long. Germline CDR1 reads SGHNT; CDR2 reads YYREEE (reference sequence). The CDR3 sequence is CASSLAGRIFEQYF. DNA for the CDR3: TGTGCCAGCAGCTTGGCAGGGAGAATATTCGAGCAGTACTTC.